This entry is about one T cell receptor beta chain. Additional DNA sequences in this sample encode the identical CDR3. This specimen comes from a study of blood T cell repertoires in COVID-19. On the study more broadly: Donors in the United States, Italy and Spain gave samples during acute or convalescent COVID-19. The analysed material was cDNA or gDNA that came from T cells, B-cell-depleted T cells, or PBMCs.

Authors' analysis steps: Amplification of reference gene primers provided the estimated nucleated cell counts. Generated by immunoSEQ multiplex PCR, the TCRdb table keeps only in-frame clones and is missing some. V and J calls plus clone size are reproduced from that table; the DNA served to infer D and trimming. The sample gives around 150,000 clones, approximately 90% of which show up once; 3% to 4.5% is in the top ten. Sequencing was performed on peripheral blood. The clonotype comes from a woman in her sixties who had recovered from COVID-19.

Here the CDR3 DNA reads TGCGCCAGCAGCCAAGAGGCGAGGCAAGAGACCCAGTACTTC. The encoded protein is CASSQEARQETQYF. The chain uses TRBV4-3 and TRBJ2-5, with unresolved D. The germline V and J ends were trimmed by 0 bases and 2 bases, with 7 bases remaining between them. This CDR3 comprises 14 residues. The germline V gene encodes CDR1 LGHNA and CDR2 YSLEER.